The rows below give T cell receptor beta chains drawn from one sample of a study of OX40 agonist ivuxolimab in advanced cancers. The table came from immunoSEQ multiplex PCR; TCRdb's copy has only in-frame clones and leaves some out. Of just under 65,000 clones in the sample, around 89% were seen once. Source: CD4+ or CD8+ T cells sorted from blood, taken in a trial of the OX40 agonist ivuxolimab. The source is an adult with an advanced solid tumor such as melanoma, head and neck, liver or kidney cancer. The CDR3 runs from the conserved cysteine through the conserved F or W. The D gene is left open where the match is weak. Only some rows state a clone size, as once, few, many or a class for expanded clones.

clone size	V gene	D gene	J gene	CDR3 protein	CDR3 DNA
NA	TRBV5-1	NA	TRBJ2-1	CASSLQGGSYNEQFF	TGCGCCAGCAGCTTACAGGGTGGGTCCTACAATGAGCAGTTCTTC
NA	TRBV7-2	NA	TRBJ1-1	CASSFRWNTEAFF	TGTGCCAGCAGCTTCAGGTGGAACACTGAAGCTTTCTTT
NA	TRBV5-1	TRBD1	TRBJ2-1	CASSHSGTGGYNEQFF	TGCGCCAGCAGCCATTCTGGGACAGGCGGTTACAATGAGCAGTTCTTC
NA	TRBV5-4	NA	TRBJ1-1	CASSLAGVTEAFF	TGTGCCAGCAGCTTGGCCGGAGTCACTGAAGCTTTCTTT
NA	TRBV29-1	NA	TRBJ2-5	CSVPKKDLQETQYF	TGCAGCGTTCCAAAAAAGGACCTCCAAGAGACCCAGTACTTC
NA	TRBV5-1	NA	TRBJ2-7	CASSLGQGRTSYEQYF	TGCGCCAGCAGCTTGGGGCAGGGACGAACCTCCTACGAGCAGTACTTC
NA	TRBV6-5	NA	TRBJ2-7	CASSPPSYEQYF	TGTGCCAGCAGCCCCCCCTCCTACGAGCAGTACTTC
NA	TRBV18	NA	TRBJ2-7	CASSPSEVGLYEQYF	TGTGCCAGCTCACCATCGGAGGTGGGGTTATACGAGCAGTACTTC
NA	TRBV5-1	NA	TRBJ1-2	CASSFRAGGYGYTF	TGTGCCAGCAGCTTTAGGGCCGGAGGATATGGCTACACCTTC
NA	TRBV5-4	NA	TRBJ1-1	CASSLVVRENTEAFF	TGTGCCAGCAGCTTGGTCGTCAGGGAGAACACTGAAGCTTTCTTT
NA	TRBV11-2	NA	TRBJ1-1	CASSPGFNTEAFF	TGTGCCAGCAGCCCGGGGTTCAACACTGAAGCTTTCTTT
NA	TRBV5-4	TRBD1	TRBJ2-7	CASSRDRALTYEQYF	TGTGCCAGCAGCAGAGACAGGGCCCTCACCTACGAGCAGTACTTC
NA	TRBV6-5	NA	TRBJ2-1	CASSYSLQNYNEQFF	TGTGCCAGCAGTTACTCTTTACAAAACTACAATGAGCAGTTCTTC
few	TRBV6-1	NA	TRBJ1-5	CASSEGTFDGNQPQHF	TGTGCCAGCAGTGAAGGGACATTTGACGGCAATCAGCCCCAGCATTTT
NA	TRBV5-6	TRBD1	TRBJ2-7	CASSFGPRTGGEQYF	TGTGCCAGCAGCTTTGGTCCGAGGACAGGGGGGGAGCAGTACTTC
NA	TRBV23-1	NA	TRBJ1-1	CASSHRATEAFF	TGCGCCAGCAGTCACAGGGCCACTGAAGCTTTCTTT
NA	TRBV5-4	TRBD2	TRBJ2-1	CASSLGGGDYNEQFF	TGTGCCAGCAGCTTGGGCGGGGGGGACTACAATGAGCAGTTCTTC
NA	TRBV5-1	NA	TRBJ1-2	CASSSSLTVNYGYTF	TGCGCCAGCAGCTCCTCCCTGACAGTTAACTATGGCTACACCTTC
NA	TRBV28	TRBD2	TRBJ2-1	CASRERGEPLYNEQFF	TGTGCCAGCAGGGAGCGGGGGGAGCCCCTATACAATGAGCAGTTCTTC
NA	TRBV7-9	NA	TRBJ2-3	CASSPNRVTDTQYF	TGTGCCAGCAGCCCAAACAGGGTCACAGATACGCAGTATTTT
NA	TRBV19	TRBD1	TRBJ1-2	CASSMGQGSNYGYTF	TGTGCCAGTAGTATGGGACAGGGGTCGAACTATGGCTACACCTTC
NA	TRBV7-9	NA	TRBJ2-5	CASSALQTFQETQYF	TGTGCCAGCAGCGCCCTACAGACGTTCCAAGAGACCCAGTACTTC
NA	TRBV19	TRBD2	TRBJ2-2	CASSILSGGAGELFF	TGTGCCAGTAGTATCCTAAGCGGGGGGGCCGGGGAGCTGTTTTTT
NA	TRBV5-1	TRBD1	TRBJ2-1	CASTRTGTGEGYNEQFF	TGCGCCAGCACCCGAACCGGGACAGGGGAGGGTTACAATGAGCAGTTCTTC